Below are 19 T cell receptor beta chains sequenced from a single sample in a study of monozygotic twins with inflammatory bowel disease. TCRdb re-called the 5' RACE reads and catalogs CDR3 proteins one per entry, DNA excluded. The clone table shows 45,000 or so distinct CDR3 sequences, with the ten largest holding roughly 4.8%. The sample comprised blood. These receptors were collected from a human donor with ulcerative colitis or Crohn's disease, or a healthy co-twin of an affected twin (not recorded which).

The V call is TRBV7-2, the J call TRBJ2-7. Germline V CDR1 and CDR2: SGHTA, FQGNSA. This CDR3 has 11 residues. The CDR3 protein is CASSDPYEQYF. Looking up the rest from reference TRBV7-2 and TRBJ2-7 gives the full variable domain: GAGVSQSPSNKVTEKGKDVELRCDPISGHTALYWYRQSLGQGLEFLIYFQGNSAPDKSGLPSDRFSAERTGGSVSTLTIQRTQQEDSAVYLCASSDPYEQYFGPGTRLTVT.

The V call is TRBV5-1, the J call TRBJ2-7; TCRdb picks TRBD2, but there is no DNA to check that call. This CDR3 comprises 18 residues. Germline V gives CDR1 SGHRS, CDR2 YFSETQ. CDR3 sequence reads: CASSLGLAGGRFSYEQYF.

The chain carries TRBV4-1 and TRBJ1-6. This CDR3 is 13 amino acids long. Germline CDR1 MGHRA, CDR2 YSYEKL. CDR3 sequence: CASSQVKNSPLHF.

J is TRBJ2-5 and V is TRBV5-1. This CDR3 contains 15 residues. Germline CDR1 SGHRS, CDR2 YFSETQ. The chain's CDR3 is CASSLEAGHQETQYF. Combining the CDR3 with reference TRBV5-1 and TRBJ2-5 gives the whole variable domain KAGVTQTPRYLIKTRGQQVTLSCSPISGHRSVSWYQQTPGQGLQFLFEYFSETQRNKGNFPGRFSGRQFSNSRSEMNVSTLELGDSALYLCASSLEAGHQETQYFGPGTRLLVL.

The CDR3 is CASSLNLNYEQYF. This chain uses TRBV5-6 with TRBJ2-7. The germline gives CDR1 SGHDT, CDR2 YYEEEE. This CDR3 has 13 amino acids.

This chain links TRBV5-1 with TRBJ2-2; TCRdb indicates TRBD1, and absent DNA this call remains unverified. CDR1 and CDR2 from the germline V gene are SGHRS and YFSETQ. This CDR3 has 17 residues. The CDR3 is CASSPGTGGFIAGELFF.

The V gene is TRBV20-1, the J gene TRBJ2-5; TCRdb names TRBD1, which stays unverified in the absence of DNA. This CDR3 has 14 residues. CDR1 and CDR2 (germline): DFQATT, SNEGSKA (reference sequence). The CDR3: CSVPVQGIWETQYF.

The CDR3 region is CASSFGVGTSTDTQYF. The chain employs TRBV7-2 and TRBJ2-3. Germline CDR1 is SGHTA and CDR2 is FQGNSA. The CDR3 has 16 amino acids.

The genes are TRBV7-9 and TRBJ2-3; TCRdb calls TRBD1, which cannot be checked without DNA. The germline gives CDR1 SEHNR, CDR2 FQNEAQ (reference sequence). The CDR3 runs to 14 residues. The CDR3 sequence: CASSPDRNTDTQYF.

The chain is built from TRBV20-1 and TRBJ2-3; TCRdb's D call, TRBD2, is unchecked because there is no DNA. CDR3 length: 15 residues. Per germline, CDR1 DFQATT and CDR2 SNEGSKA (reference sequence). The CDR3 loop is CSAKNRTPSTDTQYF.

The gene calls are TRBV12-3 or TRBV12-4 and TRBJ1-1. The CDR3 runs 11 residues. CDR3 amino acids: CASSVTTEAFF.

The chain recombines TRBV2 with TRBJ2-7; TCRdb calls TRBD1, which cannot be checked without DNA. Germline CDR1 reads SNHLY; CDR2 reads FYNNEI. This CDR3 is 14 amino acids long. The CDR3 reads CASSATAVSYEQYF.

The V and J genes are TRBV18 and TRBJ2-7. Germline loops: CDR1 KGHSH, CDR2 LQKENI. The CDR3 spans 11 residues. The CDR3 is CASSPDYEQYF.

The V call is TRBV2, the J call TRBJ1-5; TCRdb's assignment of TRBD1 cannot be checked, as there is no DNA. The CDR3 totals 12 residues. Germline lookup yields CDR1 SNHLY and CDR2 FYNNEI. CDR3 sequence reads: CASSGRGQPQHF.

This chain connects TRBV6-1 to TRBJ2-7; TCRdb proposes TRBD1, but this gene call is untestable without DNA. This CDR3 region has 15 residues. CDR1 and CDR2 from the germline V gene are MNHNS and SASEGT. The CDR3 spells CASSAPQGNQGEQYF.

J is TRBJ2-1 and V is TRBV24-1; the D call of TRBD1 rests on TCRdb alone, since no DNA is present to check it. Germline loops: CDR1 KGHDR, CDR2 SFDVKD. The CDR3 spans 15 residues. CDR3 sequence reads: CATSPTGRGYNEQFF.

The chain joins TRBV3-1 to TRBJ2-1; the D call of TRBD2 rests on TCRdb alone, since no DNA is present to check it. Germline V gene lookup returns CDR1 LGHDT and CDR2 YNNKEL (reference sequence). The CDR3 extends over 16 amino acids. This chain's CDR3 is CASSFLGTSGSNEQFF.

V gene TRBV18 combines with J gene TRBJ2-7; TCRdb returns TRBD1, unconfirmable since there is no DNA. CDR1 and CDR2 (germline): KGHSH, LQKENI. CDR3 size: 16 residues. The CDR3 protein is CASSPFVGQETYEQYF.

The V gene is TRBV25-1, the J gene TRBJ1-5. This CDR3 contains 14 residues. Germline V gene lookup returns CDR1 MGHDK and CDR2 SYGVNS. The CDR3 loop is CASSDHGGYQPQHF.